This is a list of T cell receptor beta chains from one sample in a study of cytomegalovirus exposure and HLA in healthy donors. Only in-frame clones appear in the TCRdb table, and some are missing; sequencing was by immunoSEQ multiplex PCR. The sample consists of some 150,000 clones, 82% of them appearing once. Sequenced material: PBMCs. The receptors stem from a woman between 50 and 59 years old in good health and CMV-seropositive. Both conserved end residues are part of each CDR3. D genes are given only for firm matches. The listing skips clone size in some rows; elsewhere it reads once, few, many or a size class.

D gene: TRBD1
V gene: TRBV2
J gene: TRBJ2-2
clone size: -
CDR3 protein: CASSYLDRESGGELFF
CDR3 DNA: TGTGCCAGCAGTTATCTTGACAGGGAGTCGGGCGGGGAGCTGTTTTTT

D gene: TRBD1
V gene: TRBV6-6
J gene: TRBJ2-3
clone size: -
CDR3 protein: CASSKGQGRLDTQYF
CDR3 DNA: TGTGCCAGCAGCAAGGGACAGGGGAGATTAGATACGCAGTATTTT

D gene: -
V gene: TRBV5-1
J gene: TRBJ2-3
clone size: few
CDR3 protein: CASHYGPGGADTQYF
CDR3 DNA: TGCGCCAGCCATTACGGGCCCGGAGGGGCAGATACGCAGTATTTT

D gene: -
V gene: TRBV7-9
J gene: TRBJ2-2
clone size: -
CDR3 protein: CASSDPLTAPNTGELFF
CDR3 DNA: TGTGCCAGCAGCGACCCACTCACAGCTCCGAACACCGGGGAGCTGTTTTTT

D gene: TRBD1
V gene: TRBV7-2
J gene: TRBJ2-7
clone size: -
CDR3 protein: CASSFPGTGRNEQYF
CDR3 DNA: TGTGCCAGCAGCTTCCCCGGGACAGGGAGGAACGAGCAGTACTTC

D gene: -
V gene: TRBV30
J gene: TRBJ1-4
clone size: -
CDR3 protein: CAWSEYAQGGKLFF
CDR3 DNA: TGTGCCTGGAGTGAGTACGCGCAGGGAGGAAAACTGTTTTTT

D gene: -
V gene: TRBV29-1
J gene: TRBJ2-1
clone size: -
CDR3 protein: CSVDDPEDSSYNEQFF
CDR3 DNA: TGCAGCGTTGACGATCCGGAGGACAGCAGTTACAATGAGCAGTTCTTC

D gene: -
V gene: TRBV19
J gene: TRBJ1-5
clone size: -
CDR3 protein: CASSPTVSNQPQHF
CDR3 DNA: TGTGCCAGTAGTCCCACTGTTAGCAATCAGCCCCAGCATTTT

D gene: TRBD2
V gene: TRBV27
J gene: TRBJ2-5
clone size: -
CDR3 protein: CASSLSGRGGGETQYF
CDR3 DNA: TGTGCCAGCAGTTTATCGGGGCGGGGGGGTGGGGAGACCCAGTACTTC

D gene: TRBD1
V gene: TRBV30
J gene: TRBJ2-1
clone size: -
CDR3 protein: CAWSVLGTGNEQFF
CDR3 DNA: TGTGCCTGGAGCGTACTGGGGACAGGGAATGAGCAGTTCTTC

D gene: -
V gene: TRBV9
J gene: TRBJ1-2
clone size: -
CDR3 protein: CASGGNGYTF
CDR3 DNA: TGTGCCAGCGGAGGGAATGGCTACACCTTC

D gene: TRBD2
V gene: TRBV6-1
J gene: TRBJ2-7
clone size: -
CDR3 protein: CASSPGTSAYEQYF
CDR3 DNA: TGTGCCAGCAGTCCCGGGACTAGCGCCTACGAGCAGTACTTC

D gene: -
V gene: TRBV29-1
J gene: TRBJ1-1
clone size: -
CDR3 protein: CSVEDPQKGAEAFF
CDR3 DNA: TGCAGCGTTGAAGATCCACAGAAAGGGGCTGAAGCTTTCTTT

D gene: -
V gene: TRBV9
J gene: TRBJ1-2
clone size: -
CDR3 protein: CASSVLNYGYTF
CDR3 DNA: TGTGCCAGCAGCGTCTTAAACTATGGCTACACCTTC

D gene: -
V gene: TRBV6-5
J gene: TRBJ1-2
clone size: -
CDR3 protein: CASSYSSGRIYGYTF
CDR3 DNA: TGTGCCAGCAGTTACTCCTCTGGGAGAATCTATGGCTACACCTTC

D gene: TRBD1
V gene: TRBV10-3
J gene: TRBJ2-7
clone size: -
CDR3 protein: CASRQGGDEQYF
CDR3 DNA: TGTGCCAGCAGACAGGGCGGTGACGAGCAGTACTTC

D gene: TRBD2
V gene: TRBV15
J gene: TRBJ2-3
clone size: -
CDR3 protein: CATSRDRGGGALGLYF
CDR3 DNA: TGTGCCACCAGCAGAGATCGTGGCGGGGGGGCCTTGGGACTGTATTTT

D gene: -
V gene: TRBV30
J gene: TRBJ1-5
clone size: -
CDR3 protein: CAWSALGGNQPQHF
CDR3 DNA: TGTGCCTGGAGTGCCCTTGGAGGCAATCAGCCCCAGCATTTT

D gene: TRBD1
V gene: TRBV27
J gene: TRBJ1-5
clone size: -
CDR3 protein: CASLPLGTGVNQPQHF
CDR3 DNA: TGTGCCAGCCTTCCATTGGGGACAGGAGTCAATCAGCCCCAGCATTTT

D gene: -
V gene: TRBV7-9
J gene: TRBJ1-6
clone size: -
CDR3 protein: CASSLFDSPLHF
CDR3 DNA: TGTGCCAGCAGCTTATTCGATTCACCCCTCCACTTT

D gene: TRBD1
V gene: TRBV7-9
J gene: TRBJ1-3
clone size: -
CDR3 protein: CSSSLARGPSGNTIYF
CDR3 DNA: TGTTCCAGCAGCTTAGCCAGGGGGCCGTCTGGAAACACCATATATTTT

D gene: -
V gene: TRBV5-1
J gene: TRBJ1-1
clone size: -
CDR3 protein: CASSLAQVATEAFF
CDR3 DNA: TGCGCCAGCAGCTTGGCACAGGTCGCCACTGAAGCTTTCTTT

D gene: -
V gene: TRBV25-1
J gene: TRBJ2-1
clone size: few
CDR3 protein: CASSEWVVASGYNEQFF
CDR3 DNA: TGTGCCAGCAGTGAATGGGTGGTGGCTAGTGGGTACAATGAGCAGTTCTTC

D gene: -
V gene: TRBV13
J gene: TRBJ1-2
clone size: -
CDR3 protein: CASSLGGFASGYTF
CDR3 DNA: TGTGCCAGCAGCTTAGGCGGGTTCGCTTCGGGCTACACCTTC

D gene: -
V gene: TRBV7-9
J gene: TRBJ2-2
clone size: -
CDR3 protein: CASSLMSGISTGELFF
CDR3 DNA: TGTGCCAGCAGCCTTATGTCGGGGATCAGCACCGGGGAGCTGTTTTTT

D gene: -
V gene: TRBV7-2
J gene: TRBJ1-5
clone size: -
CDR3 protein: CASSLDLRTGQPQHF
CDR3 DNA: TGTGCCAGCAGCTTAGATTTGCGTACCGGTCAGCCCCAGCATTTT

D gene: -
V gene: TRBV30
J gene: TRBJ1-4
clone size: -
CDR3 protein: CASLGGPNEKLFF
CDR3 DNA: TGTGCCTCCCTGGGGGGGCCTAATGAAAAACTGTTTTTT

D gene: -
V gene: TRBV7-2
J gene: TRBJ1-5
clone size: few
CDR3 protein: CASSSQGLNQPQHF
CDR3 DNA: TGTGCCAGCAGCTCTCAGGGGCTAAATCAGCCCCAGCATTTT

D gene: -
V gene: TRBV6-1
J gene: TRBJ1-1
clone size: once
CDR3 protein: CASAGMNTEAFF
CDR3 DNA: TGTGCCAGCGCGGGAATGAACACTGAAGCTTTCTTT

D gene: TRBD2
V gene: TRBV4-1
J gene: TRBJ2-2
clone size: -
CDR3 protein: CASSQIRLAGGGGELFF
CDR3 DNA: TGCGCCAGCAGCCAAATTAGACTAGCGGGGGGCGGCGGGGAGCTGTTTTTT

D gene: TRBD2
V gene: TRBV11-2
J gene: TRBJ2-1
clone size: -
CDR3 protein: CTSSLVAGGRYEQFF
CDR3 DNA: TGTACCAGCAGCTTAGTAGCGGGGGGGCGCTATGAGCAGTTCTTC

D gene: TRBD1
V gene: TRBV5-6
J gene: TRBJ1-1
clone size: -
CDR3 protein: CASSIGTGDEAFF
CDR3 DNA: TGTGCCAGCAGCATAGGGACAGGGGATGAAGCTTTCTTT

D gene: TRBD1
V gene: TRBV6-1
J gene: TRBJ1-2
clone size: -
CDR3 protein: CASSEPGQGDYGYTF
CDR3 DNA: TGTGCCAGCAGTGAACCAGGACAGGGGGACTATGGCTACACCTTC

D gene: -
V gene: TRBV5-1
J gene: TRBJ2-3
clone size: -
CDR3 protein: CASSVLAPTDTQYF
CDR3 DNA: TGCGCCAGCAGCGTTCTAGCGCCGACAGATACGCAGTATTTT

D gene: TRBD2
V gene: TRBV9
J gene: TRBJ2-2
clone size: -
CDR3 protein: CASSVEGSGGATGELFF
CDR3 DNA: TGTGCCAGCAGCGTAGAGGGTAGCGGGGGGGCCACCGGGGAGCTGTTTTTT

D gene: -
V gene: TRBV7-7
J gene: TRBJ2-1
clone size: -
CDR3 protein: CASSRGAYNEQFF
CDR3 DNA: TGTGCCAGCTCCCGGGGAGCCTACAATGAGCAGTTCTTC

D gene: -
V gene: TRBV20-1
J gene: TRBJ2-7
clone size: -
CDR3 protein: CSARDSGEQYF
CDR3 DNA: TGCAGTGCCCGAGATTCGGGGGAGCAGTACTTC

D gene: -
V gene: TRBV5-1
J gene: TRBJ2-1
clone size: -
CDR3 protein: CASTPPGVWEQFF
CDR3 DNA: TGCGCCAGCACACCTCCAGGGGTTTGGGAGCAGTTCTTC

D gene: -
V gene: TRBV30
J gene: TRBJ1-2
clone size: -
CDR3 protein: CAWKLEGRNGYTF
CDR3 DNA: TGTGCCTGGAAATTGGAGGGGAGAAATGGCTACACCTTC

D gene: -
V gene: TRBV7-9
J gene: TRBJ1-6
clone size: -
CDR3 protein: CASSLGGSYNSPLHF
CDR3 DNA: TGTGCCAGCAGCTTAGGCGGGTCTTATAATTCACCCCTCCACTTT

D gene: -
V gene: TRBV7-2
J gene: TRBJ2-1
clone size: -
CDR3 protein: CASSPRTAYNEQFF
CDR3 DNA: TGTGCCAGCAGCCCCCGGACAGCCTACAATGAGCAGTTCTTC

D gene: -
V gene: TRBV7-8
J gene: TRBJ1-4
clone size: -
CDR3 protein: CASSLGANEKLFF
CDR3 DNA: TGTGCCAGCAGCTTAGGAGCTAATGAAAAACTGTTTTTT

D gene: TRBD1
V gene: TRBV6-1
J gene: TRBJ2-7
clone size: -
CDR3 protein: CASRGQATYEQYF
CDR3 DNA: TGTGCCAGCAGGGGACAGGCAACCTACGAGCAGTACTTC

D gene: TRBD1
V gene: TRBV25-1
J gene: TRBJ1-2
clone size: few
CDR3 protein: CASSDRNAGQGTYGYTF
CDR3 DNA: TGTGCCAGCAGTGACCGGAACGCGGGACAGGGAACGTATGGCTACACCTTC

D gene: TRBD2
V gene: TRBV4-2
J gene: TRBJ2-1
clone size: -
CDR3 protein: CASSGPGTSNEQFF
CDR3 DNA: TGTGCCAGCAGCGGGCCCGGGACTAGTAATGAGCAGTTCTTC

D gene: -
V gene: TRBV7-2
J gene: TRBJ1-1
clone size: -
CDR3 protein: CASSAGPLRQVVF
CDR3 DNA: TGTGCCAGCAGCGCGGGACCGCTGCGCCAAGTAGTCTTT

D gene: -
V gene: TRBV7-2
J gene: TRBJ1-5
clone size: few
CDR3 protein: CASSLAGSTSQPQHF
CDR3 DNA: TGTGCCAGCAGCTTAGCCGGGAGTACCAGCCAGCCCCAGCATTTT

D gene: -
V gene: TRBV30
J gene: TRBJ2-3
clone size: -
CDR3 protein: CAWSGGQDTQYF
CDR3 DNA: TGTGCCTGGAGTGGGGGGCAAGATACGCAGTATTTT

D gene: TRBD1
V gene: TRBV2
J gene: TRBJ2-7
clone size: -
CDR3 protein: CASSVAGGFYEQYF
CDR3 DNA: TGTGCCAGCAGTGTGGCAGGGGGCTTCTACGAGCAGTACTTC

D gene: TRBD1
V gene: TRBV9
J gene: TRBJ1-6
clone size: -
CDR3 protein: CASSAVQDRDSPLHF
CDR3 DNA: TGTGCCAGCAGCGCGGTCCAGGACAGGGACTCACCCCTCCACTTT

D gene: -
V gene: TRBV27
J gene: TRBJ1-5
clone size: -
CDR3 protein: CASRRQGADSNQPQHF
CDR3 DNA: TGTGCCAGCCGCCGTCAAGGGGCGGATAGCAATCAGCCCCAGCATTTT

D gene: -
V gene: TRBV6-5
J gene: TRBJ2-3
clone size: -
CDR3 protein: CASRYAAGGADTQYF
CDR3 DNA: TGTGCCAGCAGGTACGCGGCCGGTGGCGCTGATACGCAGTATTTT

D gene: -
V gene: TRBV7-2
J gene: TRBJ1-1
clone size: -
CDR3 protein: CASSLAEVRGQNTEAFF
CDR3 DNA: TGTGCCAGCAGCTTAGCGGAGGTGCGAGGGCAGAACACTGAAGCTTTCTTT

D gene: TRBD1
V gene: TRBV6-1
J gene: TRBJ1-4
clone size: -
CDR3 protein: CASRGRDRVRATNEKLFF
CDR3 DNA: TGTGCCAGCCGTGGACGGGACAGAGTTCGAGCAACTAATGAAAAACTGTTTTTT

D gene: TRBD1
V gene: TRBV30
J gene: TRBJ2-7
clone size: -
CDR3 protein: CAWDNRGAGYEQYF
CDR3 DNA: TGTGCCTGGGATAACAGGGGCGCTGGTTACGAGCAGTACTTC